A selection of T cell receptor beta chains follows, all from one sample in a study of T-cell reconstitution after alpha-beta-depleted transplantation in children. TCRdb recomputed calls from the PCR reads with MiXCR, one row per CDR3 protein. The sample includes 600,000 to 800,000 distinct CDR3 sequences, under 15% of them seen just once. The source material was PBMCs, sampled before TCRalphabeta/CD19-depleted stem cell transplant. The receptors stem from a girl aged 2-10 years with congenital amegakaryocytic thrombocytopenia, due to receive a stem cell transplant. Each CDR3 is given with its conserved first and last residue. A D gene is named only where the DNA matches it firmly. Size is omitted from some rows. Given values are once, few, many or a class for expanded clones.

J: TRBJ2-1; V: TRBV5-1; size: many; length: 12; D: -; CDR3: CASSFPEPEQFF; DNA: TGCGCCAGCAGCTTCCCGGAGCCTGAGCAGTTCTTC
J: TRBJ2-1; V: TRBV5-6; size: many; length: 15; D: -; CDR3: CASSLKGESRNEQFF; DNA: TGTGCCAGCAGCTTGAAGGGGGAATCGCGCAATGAGCAGTTCTTC
J: TRBJ2-1; V: TRBV2; size: -; length: 13; D: TRBD2; CDR3: CASLAGGTNEQFF; DNA: TGTGCCAGTTTAGCGGGGGGGACGAATGAGCAGTTCTTC
J: TRBJ2-5; V: TRBV25-1; size: few; length: 14; D: TRBD2; CDR3: CASSEWLAEETQYF; DNA: TGTGCCAGCAGTGAATGGCTAGCGGAAGAGACCCAGTACTTC
J: TRBJ1-4; V: TRBV7-9; size: many; length: 12; D: -; CDR3: CASRTPPGPLFF; DNA: TGTGCCAGCAGGACTCCCCCCGGACCACTGTTTTTT
J: TRBJ2-3; V: TRBV5-8; size: few; length: 17; D: TRBD2; CDR3: CASSLPGTSGSTDTQYF; DNA: TGTGCCAGCAGCTTGCCAGGGACTAGCGGCTCCACAGATACGCAGTATTTT
J: TRBJ2-1; V: TRBV5-1; size: many; length: 16; D: TRBD2; CDR3: CASSLRLAGGTNEQFF; DNA: TGCGCCAGCAGCCTTCGACTAGCGGGAGGAACCAATGAGCAGTTCTTC
J: TRBJ2-1; V: TRBV11-2; size: -; length: 14; D: -; CDR3: CASSAWDGYNEQFF; DNA: TGTGCCAGCAGCGCCTGGGACGGATACAATGAGCAGTTCTTC
J: TRBJ2-3; V: TRBV5-1; size: few; length: 16; D: -; CDR3: CASSTFGGIITDTQYF; DNA: TGCGCCAGCAGCACCTTTGGCGGGATCATCACAGATACGCAGTATTTT
J: TRBJ2-1; V: TRBV5-4; size: -; length: 19; D: -; CDR3: CASSLVAGLVTIRYNEQFF; DNA: TGTGCCAGCAGCTTGGTAGCTGGTCTAGTGACAATCCGGTACAATGAGCAGTTCTTC
J: TRBJ2-3; V: TRBV29-1; size: many; length: 15; D: TRBD2; CDR3: CSVGTSGSSTDTQYF; DNA: TGCAGCGTCGGTACTAGCGGATCTAGCACAGATACGCAGTATTTT
J: TRBJ2-1; V: TRBV20-1; size: many; length: 17; D: TRBD2; CDR3: CSAPASPTSGNYNEQFF; DNA: TGCAGTGCTCCAGCCTCCCCTACGAGCGGGAATTACAATGAGCAGTTCTTC
J: TRBJ1-6; V: TRBV10-2; size: few; length: 14; D: TRBD1; CDR3: CASSEEQGVSPLHF; DNA: TGCGCCAGCAGTGAGGAACAGGGGGTTTCACCCCTCCACTTT
J: TRBJ1-1; V: TRBV29-1; size: many; length: 14; D: TRBD1; CDR3: CSVDRGGGNTEAFF; DNA: TGCAGCGTCGACAGGGGCGGTGGGAACACTGAAGCTTTCTTT
J: TRBJ2-5; V: TRBV29-1; size: few; length: 11; D: -; CDR3: CSGNDQETQYF; DNA: TGCAGCGGCAATGACCAAGAGACCCAGTACTTC
J: TRBJ2-4; V: TRBV3-1; size: few; length: 15; D: TRBD2; CDR3: CASSQDSSGGNIQYF; DNA: TGTGCCAGCAGCCAAGATTCCAGCGGGGGGAACATTCAGTACTTC
J: TRBJ2-7; V: TRBV29-1; size: few; length: 13; D: -; CDR3: CSAQAGPNYEQYF; DNA: TGCAGCGCCCAGGCGGGACCCAACTACGAGCAGTACTTC
J: TRBJ1-1; V: TRBV10-3; size: -; length: 14; D: TRBD1; CDR3: CAIGQGGKNTEAFF; DNA: TGTGCCATCGGACAGGGTGGAAAAAACACTGAAGCTTTCTTT
J: TRBJ1-5; V: TRBV12-3/TRBV12-4; size: many; length: 13; D: -; CDR3: CASSFGWDQPQHF; DNA: TGTGCCAGCAGTTTTGGTTGGGATCAGCCCCAGCATTTT
J: TRBJ1-5; V: TRBV2; size: -; length: 14; D: TRBD1; CDR3: CASRIQGARQPQHF; DNA: TGTGCCAGCAGGATACAGGGGGCCCGGCAGCCCCAGCATTTT
J: TRBJ1-1; V: TRBV5-1; size: many; length: 13; D: -; CDR3: CASTFLGNTEAFF; DNA: TGCGCCAGCACCTTCCTGGGAAACACTGAAGCTTTCTTT
J: TRBJ2-7; V: TRBV29-1; size: few; length: 16; D: -; CDR3: CSVLREGSRYPYEQYF; DNA: TGCAGCGTCCTACGAGAGGGGTCCAGATATCCCTACGAGCAGTACTTC
J: TRBJ2-3; V: TRBV6-5; size: -; length: 16; D: -; CDR3: CASSYSGPRVTDTQYF; DNA: TGTGCCAGCAGTTACTCCGGGCCTCGGGTCACAGATACGCAGTATTTT
J: TRBJ2-2; V: TRBV10-3; size: -; length: 14; D: -; CDR3: CAIRQDKNTGELFF; DNA: TGTGCCATCAGACAGGACAAAAACACCGGGGAGCTGTTTTTT